This T cell receptor beta chain was identified during a study of shared clonotypes between healthy human individuals. Study-wide points: Naive CD4 clonotypes overlapped across a handful of donors at approximately 5.3%. Non-shared clonotypes were found to have lower generation probabilities than the clonotypes that were shared by all four of the sorted-subset donors.

TCRdb's table, derived via immunoSEQ multiplex PCR, lists solely in-frame clones and lacks some. The sample includes approximately 2.5 million clones, over 85% of them seen just once. Regarding this clone: Its antigen is as yet unknown.

This clonotype was obtained from a man between 18 and 29 years old in good health. Some clones in this sample may be carry-over from other donors' samples. Material for sequencing was naive CD4+ T cells from PBMCs. Regarding subset: CD45RA+ positively selected.

CDR3 protein: CASSIGWPTAGYTF. CDR3 nucleotide sequence: TGTGCCAGTAGTATTGGATGGCCGACCGCTGGCTACACCTTC. The rearrangement links TRBV19 to TRBJ1-2; D call uncertain. The CDR3 runs to 14 residues. Trimming removed 3 bases from V and 7 bases from J, with 15 bases in between. Germline CDR1 LNHDA, CDR2 SQIVND (reference sequence).